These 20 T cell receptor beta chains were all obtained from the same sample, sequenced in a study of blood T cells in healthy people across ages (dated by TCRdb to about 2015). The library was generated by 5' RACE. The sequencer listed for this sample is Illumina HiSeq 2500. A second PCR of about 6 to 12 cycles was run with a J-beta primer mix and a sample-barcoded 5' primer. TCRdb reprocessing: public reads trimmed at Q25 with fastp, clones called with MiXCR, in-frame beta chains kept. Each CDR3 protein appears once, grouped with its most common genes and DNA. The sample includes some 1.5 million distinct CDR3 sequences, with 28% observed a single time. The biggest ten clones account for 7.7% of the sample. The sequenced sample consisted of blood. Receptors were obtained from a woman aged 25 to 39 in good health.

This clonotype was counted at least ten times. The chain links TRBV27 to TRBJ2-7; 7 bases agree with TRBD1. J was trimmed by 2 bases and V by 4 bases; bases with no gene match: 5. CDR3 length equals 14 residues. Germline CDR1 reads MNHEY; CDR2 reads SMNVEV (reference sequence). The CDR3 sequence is CASSSSGQTYEQYF. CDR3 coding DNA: TGTGCCAGCAGTTCCTCGGGACAGACCTACGAGCAGTACTTC.

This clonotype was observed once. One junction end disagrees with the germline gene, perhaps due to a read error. Here the CDR3 DNA reads TGTGCCTGCAGCTTTTTTCAGGAGAACGGTGAAGCTTTCTTT. Translated: CACSFFQENGEAFF. This chain connects TRBV7-9 to TRBJ1-1; no definite D call. From germline, CDR1 is SEHNR and CDR2 FQNEAQ (reference sequence). The CDR3 is 14 residues long.

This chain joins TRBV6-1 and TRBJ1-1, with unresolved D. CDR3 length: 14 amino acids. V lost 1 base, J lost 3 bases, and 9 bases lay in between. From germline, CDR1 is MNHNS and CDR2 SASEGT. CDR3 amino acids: CASSEGRHYTEAFF. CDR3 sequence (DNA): TGTGCCAGCAGTGAAGGAAGGCATTACACTGAAGCTTTCTTT.

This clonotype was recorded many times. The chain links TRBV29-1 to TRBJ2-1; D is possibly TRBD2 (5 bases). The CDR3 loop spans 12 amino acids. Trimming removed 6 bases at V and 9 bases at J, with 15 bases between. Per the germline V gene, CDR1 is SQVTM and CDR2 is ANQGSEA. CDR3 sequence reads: CSVAGRGSEQFF. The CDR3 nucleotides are TGCAGCGTGGCCGGACGGGGAAGTGAGCAGTTCTTC.

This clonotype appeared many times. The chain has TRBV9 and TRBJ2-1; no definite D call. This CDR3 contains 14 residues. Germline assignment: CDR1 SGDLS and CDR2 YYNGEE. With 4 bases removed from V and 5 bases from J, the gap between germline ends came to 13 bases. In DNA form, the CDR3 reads TGTGCCAGCAGCCCCTCCCTAAGGGACAATGAGCAGTTCTTC. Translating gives CASSPSLRDNEQFF.

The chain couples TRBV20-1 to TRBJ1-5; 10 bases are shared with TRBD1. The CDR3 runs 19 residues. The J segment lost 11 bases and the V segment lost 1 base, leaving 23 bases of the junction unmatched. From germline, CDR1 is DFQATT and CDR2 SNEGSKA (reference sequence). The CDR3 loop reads CSARVPGQGMTRLNSAQHF. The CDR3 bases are TGCAGTGCTAGAGTCCCGGGACAGGGGATGACGCGGCTTAATTCGGCCCAGCATTTT.

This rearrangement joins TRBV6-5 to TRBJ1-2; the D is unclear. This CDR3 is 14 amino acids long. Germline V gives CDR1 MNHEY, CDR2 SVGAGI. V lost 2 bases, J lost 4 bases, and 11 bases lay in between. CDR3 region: CASSYGASSYGYTF. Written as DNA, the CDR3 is TGTGCCAGCAGTTACGGAGCAAGCTCCTATGGCTACACCTTC.

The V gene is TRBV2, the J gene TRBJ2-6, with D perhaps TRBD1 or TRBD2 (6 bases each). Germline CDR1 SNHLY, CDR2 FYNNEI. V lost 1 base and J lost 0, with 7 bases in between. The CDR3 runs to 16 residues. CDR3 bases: TGTGCCAGCAGTGAAGAGGGGGGCTCTGGGGCCAACGTCCTGACTTTC. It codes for CASSEEGGSGANVLTF.

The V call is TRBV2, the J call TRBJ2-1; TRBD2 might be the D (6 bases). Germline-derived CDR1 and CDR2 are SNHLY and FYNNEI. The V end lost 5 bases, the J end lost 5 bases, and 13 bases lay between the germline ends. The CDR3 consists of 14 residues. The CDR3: CASSQQRVDNEQFF. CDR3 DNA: TGTGCCAGCAGTCAGCAGCGGGTAGACAATGAGCAGTTCTTC.

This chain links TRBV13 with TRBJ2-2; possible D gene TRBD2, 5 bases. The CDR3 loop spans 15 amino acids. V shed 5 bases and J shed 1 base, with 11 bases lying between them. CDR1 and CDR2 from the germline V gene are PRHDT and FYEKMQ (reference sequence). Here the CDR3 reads CASSKEAENTGELFF. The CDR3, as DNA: TGTGCCAGCAGCAAGGAGGCAGAGAACACCGGGGAGCTGTTTTTT.

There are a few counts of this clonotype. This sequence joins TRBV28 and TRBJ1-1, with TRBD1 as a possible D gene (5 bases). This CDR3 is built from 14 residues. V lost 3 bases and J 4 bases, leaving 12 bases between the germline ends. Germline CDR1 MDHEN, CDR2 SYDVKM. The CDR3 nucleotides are TGTGCCAGCAGTTTCGGGGGGGTGAGCACTGAAGCTTTCTTT. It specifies CASSFGGVSTEAFF.

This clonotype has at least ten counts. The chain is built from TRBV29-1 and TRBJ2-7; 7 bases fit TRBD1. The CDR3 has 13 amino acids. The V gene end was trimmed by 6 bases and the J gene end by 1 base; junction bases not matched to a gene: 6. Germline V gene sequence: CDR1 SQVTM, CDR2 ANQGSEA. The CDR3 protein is CSVKRDRSYEQYF. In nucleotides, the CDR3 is TGCAGCGTAAAACGGGACAGATCCTACGAGCAGTACTTC.

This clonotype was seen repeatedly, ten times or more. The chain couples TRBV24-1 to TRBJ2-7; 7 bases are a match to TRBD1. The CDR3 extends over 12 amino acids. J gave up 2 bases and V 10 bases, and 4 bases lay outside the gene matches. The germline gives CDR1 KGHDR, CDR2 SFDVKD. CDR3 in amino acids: CATEDRTYEQYF. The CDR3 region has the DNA TGTGCCACGGAGGACAGGACCTACGAGCAGTACTTC.

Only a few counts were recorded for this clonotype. The CDR3 DNA reads TGTGCCAGCAGCCAAGAAGCTAGCGCGACAGATACGCAGTATTTT. It codes for CASSQEASATDTQYF. This sequence joins TRBV3-1 and TRBJ2-3; tentatively, D is TRBD2 (6 bases). The CDR3 extends over 15 amino acids. The V end lost 0 bases, the J end lost 3 bases, and 10 bases lay between the germline ends. Germline-derived CDR1 and CDR2 are LGHDT and YNNKEL (reference sequence).

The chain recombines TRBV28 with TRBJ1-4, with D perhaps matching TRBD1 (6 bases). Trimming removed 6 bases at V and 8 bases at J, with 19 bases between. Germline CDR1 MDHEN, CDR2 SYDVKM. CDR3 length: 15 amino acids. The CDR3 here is CASSPSGGLVEKLFF. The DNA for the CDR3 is TGTGCCAGCAGCCCTTCGGGGGGGCTTGTAGAAAAACTGTTTTTT.

CDR3 region: CAISAGPPGDTEAFF. The CDR3 bases are TGTGCCATCAGTGCGGGTCCTCCGGGGGACACTGAAGCTTTCTTT. The V and J genes are TRBV10-3 and TRBJ1-1; D might be TRBD1 (5 bases). V lost 4 bases, J lost 3 bases, and 15 bases lay in between. This CDR3 contains 15 residues. Germline loops: CDR1 ENHRY, CDR2 SYGVKD.

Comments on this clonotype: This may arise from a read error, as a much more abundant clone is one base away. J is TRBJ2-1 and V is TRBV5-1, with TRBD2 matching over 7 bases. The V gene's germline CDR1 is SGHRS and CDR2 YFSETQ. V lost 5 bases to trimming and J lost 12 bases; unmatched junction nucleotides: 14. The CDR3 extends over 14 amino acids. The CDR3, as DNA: TGCGCCAGCAGACGGGAGGCCATCAGCGATGGGCAGTTCTTC. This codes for CASRREAISDGQFF.

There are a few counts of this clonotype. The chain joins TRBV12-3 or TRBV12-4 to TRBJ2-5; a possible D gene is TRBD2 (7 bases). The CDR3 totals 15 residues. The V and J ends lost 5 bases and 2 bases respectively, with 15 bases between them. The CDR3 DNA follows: TGTGCCAGCAGTGTCGGAGAGGGGGGGCAAGAGACCCAGTACTTC. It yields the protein CASSVGEGGQETQYF.

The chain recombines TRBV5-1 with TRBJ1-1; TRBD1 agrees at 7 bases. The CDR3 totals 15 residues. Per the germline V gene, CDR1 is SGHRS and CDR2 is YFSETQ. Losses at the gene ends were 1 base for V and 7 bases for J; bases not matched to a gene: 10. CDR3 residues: CASSLRQGGNSEAFF. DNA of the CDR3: TGCGCCAGCAGCTTGCGACAGGGTGGTAATAGTGAAGCTTTCTTT.

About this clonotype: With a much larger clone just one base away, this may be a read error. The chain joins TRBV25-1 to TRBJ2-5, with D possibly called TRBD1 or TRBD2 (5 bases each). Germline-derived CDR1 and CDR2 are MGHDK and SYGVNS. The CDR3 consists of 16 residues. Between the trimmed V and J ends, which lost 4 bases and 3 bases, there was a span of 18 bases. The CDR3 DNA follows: TGTGCCAGCAGTGTAAGCGAGAGACGAGGGGAAGAGACCCAGTACTTC. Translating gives CASSVSERRGEETQYF.